These 15 T cell receptor beta chains were sequenced from one sample in a study of CD8 T cells in Susac syndrome. RNA in amounts of roughly 0.5 to 1 ug was reverse transcribed with random hexamers. MiXCR was run by TCRdb on the immunoSEQ multiplex PCR reads, yielding one entry per CDR3 protein. This repertoire shows some 150,000 distinct CDR3 sequences, 90% to 95% found once; its top ten account for about 0.21%. Sequencing used CD8+ T cells from PBMCs. Every receptor here comes from a human donor with multiple sclerosis.

J is TRBJ1-5 and V is TRBV19, with 8 bases identical to TRBD1. Trimming at V came to 10 bases and at J to 8 bases, leaving 7 bases not matched to a gene. CDR3 length: 12 residues. Germline assignment: CDR1 LNHDA and CDR2 SQIVND (reference sequence). CDR3 sequence (DNA): TGTGCCACCAACAGGGGGAGGGAGCCCCAGCATTTT. Its translation: CATNRGREPQHF.

The chain joins TRBV30 to TRBJ2-4; the D gene is possibly TRBD1 (7 bases). Germline V gene data show CDR1 as GTSNPN and CDR2 as SVGIG (reference sequence). The CDR3 length is 11 residues. V lost 0 bases and J 13 bases, leaving 10 bases between the germline ends. The CDR3 spells CAWSVEGAQYF. CDR3 DNA: TGTGCCTGGAGTGTGGAGGGGGCACAGTACTTC. The variable domain in full, completed from reference TRBV30 and TRBJ2-4, reads SQTIHQWPATLVQPVGSPLSLECTVEGTSNPNLYWYRQAAGRGLQLLFYSVGIGQISSEVPQNLSASRPQDRQFILSSKKLLLSDSGFYLCAWSVEGAQYFGAGTRLSVL.

The chain uses TRBV15 and TRBJ2-7, with 7 bases fitting TRBD2. Per germline, CDR1 LNHNV and CDR2 YYDKDF (reference sequence). This CDR3 has 15 residues. With 5 bases clipped from V and 0 bases from J, the junction kept 7 bases outside the gene matches. CDR3 in DNA: TGTGCCACCAGCCCCGACGGGGGGATCTCCTACGAGCAGTACTTC. Translation gives CATSPDGGISYEQYF.

The V and J genes are TRBV7-9 and TRBJ1-1, with D possibly TRBD1 on 5 matching bases. Germline V lookup: CDR1 SEHNR, CDR2 FQNEAQ (reference sequence). CDR3 length: 14 residues. V was cut by 5 bases and J by 1 base, with 11 bases left in between. The CDR3 protein is CASSLPRANTEAFF. DNA of the CDR3: TGTGCCAGCAGCCTCCCCAGGGCGAACACTGAAGCTTTCTTT.

The chain joins TRBV7-9 to TRBJ1-1, with D uncertain. The CDR3 sequence is 15 residues long. Germline V gene lookup returns CDR1 SEHNR and CDR2 FQNEAQ (reference sequence). Deletions cut 0 bases from V and 1 base from J, with 9 bases between. CDR3 loop: CASSLAGHQNTEAFF. The CDR3 DNA sequence: TGTGCCAGCAGCTTAGCAGGGCACCAGAACACTGAAGCTTTCTTT. Using reference TRBV7-9 and TRBJ1-1 for the parts outside the CDR3, the full variable domain is DTGVSQNPRHKITKRGQNVTFRCDPISEHNRLYWYRQTLGQGPEFLTYFQNEAQLEKSRLLSDRFSAERPKGSFSTLEIQRTEQGDSAMYLCASSLAGHQNTEAFFGQGTRLTVV.

The V call is TRBV7-9, the J call TRBJ1-2; no reliable D call. V was pared by 5 bases and J by 8 bases, with 27 bases between. Germline V CDR1 and CDR2: SEHNR, FQNEAQ (reference sequence). CDR3 length equals 17 residues. DNA of the CDR3: TGTGCCAGCAGCAGAGGTGACCCCCAGCGTACTGGTTGGGGCTACACCTTC. Residues: CASSRGDPQRTGWGYTF. The full variable domain, its missing parts supplied by reference TRBV7-9 and TRBJ1-2, is DTGVSQNPRHKITKRGQNVTFRCDPISEHNRLYWYRQTLGQGPEFLTYFQNEAQLEKSRLLSDRFSAERPKGSFSTLEIQRTEQGDSAMYLCASSRGDPQRTGWGYTFGSGTRLTVV.

V gene TRBV30 combines with J gene TRBJ2-1; D may be TRBD2 (6 bases). V gave up 0 bases and J gave up 4 bases, with 19 bases separating them. The CDR3 contains 17 residues. Per the germline V gene, CDR1 is GTSNPN and CDR2 is SVGIG (reference sequence). The chain's CDR3 is CAWSVRGVPLAYNEQFF. The CDR3, as DNA: TGTGCCTGGAGTGTACGCGGGGTACCGTTGGCTTACAATGAGCAGTTCTTC.

This chain uses TRBV28 with TRBJ2-1; D call uncertain. The CDR3 sequence is 12 residues long. V gave up 2 bases and J gave up 8 bases, with 7 bases separating them. CDR1 MDHEN and CDR2 SYDVKM come from the germline V gene. CDR3 protein: CASSLGSDEQFF. CDR3 nucleotide sequence: TGTGCCAGCAGTTTAGGAAGCGATGAGCAGTTCTTC.

This clonotype was seen only once. This chain connects TRBV9 to TRBJ1-2; weak D call: TRBD1 (5 bases). Trimming shortened V by 4 bases and J by 3 bases, and 19 bases separated the two germline ends. Germline values: CDR1 SGDLS, CDR2 YYNGEE. The CDR3 consists of 16 residues. This CDR3 reads CASSNLDSKRDYGYTF. The CDR3 DNA reads as TGTGCCAGCAGCAATCTAGACAGTAAGAGGGACTATGGCTACACCTTC.

J is TRBJ1-5 and V is TRBV6-6; D is unresolved. The CDR3 covers 13 residues. Trimming took 6 bases from V and 3 from J, leaving 9 bases between them. CDR1 and CDR2 (germline): MNHNY, SVGAGI (reference sequence). For the CDR3, the DNA is TGTGCCAGCAGCCGGGGATACAATCAGCCCCAGCATTTT. It codes for CASSRGYNQPQHF.

The rearrangement links TRBV27 to TRBJ1-2; 7 nucleotides agree with TRBD1. CDR3 length equals 14 residues. CDR1 is MNHEY, CDR2 SMNVEV, per germline (reference sequence). The V segment lost 5 bases and the J segment 8 bases; nucleotides outside the gene matches: 11. As DNA, the CDR3 is TGTGCCAGCAGTCCGGACAGGACCTATGCGGGCTACACCTTC. This encodes CASSPDRTYAGYTF.

In this sample, this clonotype turned up once. V and J are TRBV4-1 and TRBJ2-5; D is undetermined. Germline V gene lookup returns CDR1 MGHRA and CDR2 YSYEKL. The CDR3 extends over 14 amino acids. Trimming removed 0 bases at V and 5 bases at J, with 10 bases between. CDR3 bases: TGCGCCAGCAGCCAAGATGCAACGGGTGAGACCCAGTACTTC. This translates into CASSQDATGETQYF.

The CDR3 sequence: CASGQGRSYNSPLHF. CDR3 DNA: TGTGCCAGCGGACAGGGCCGCTCCTATAATTCACCCCTCCACTTT. This chain joins TRBV25-1 and TRBJ1-6; 8 bases are shared with TRBD1. The germline V gene encodes CDR1 MGHDK and CDR2 SYGVNS. V was pared by 8 bases and J by 0 bases, with 3 bases of the junction left unmatched. The CDR3 extends over 15 amino acids.

The gene calls are TRBV5-1 and TRBJ1-2; D is perhaps TRBD1 (5 bases). Trimming pared 5 bases from V and 6 bases from J, leaving 17 bases between. Germline CDR1 reads SGHRS; CDR2 reads YFSETQ. This CDR3 is built from 14 residues. The CDR3 sequence: CASSRQTFMDGYTF. For the CDR3, the DNA is TGCGCCAGCAGTAGACAGACTTTTATGGATGGCTACACCTTC.

This clonotype showed up just a few times. The V call is TRBV6-6, the J call TRBJ2-2; the D is unclear. The CDR3 totals 14 residues. V was trimmed by 2 bases and J by 4 bases, leaving 8 bases between them. Germline V gene data show CDR1 as MNHNY and CDR2 as SVGAGI (reference sequence). The CDR3 nucleotides read TGTGCCAGCAGTTACGATTCTGGCACCGGGGAGCTGTTTTTT. Protein: CASSYDSGTGELFF.